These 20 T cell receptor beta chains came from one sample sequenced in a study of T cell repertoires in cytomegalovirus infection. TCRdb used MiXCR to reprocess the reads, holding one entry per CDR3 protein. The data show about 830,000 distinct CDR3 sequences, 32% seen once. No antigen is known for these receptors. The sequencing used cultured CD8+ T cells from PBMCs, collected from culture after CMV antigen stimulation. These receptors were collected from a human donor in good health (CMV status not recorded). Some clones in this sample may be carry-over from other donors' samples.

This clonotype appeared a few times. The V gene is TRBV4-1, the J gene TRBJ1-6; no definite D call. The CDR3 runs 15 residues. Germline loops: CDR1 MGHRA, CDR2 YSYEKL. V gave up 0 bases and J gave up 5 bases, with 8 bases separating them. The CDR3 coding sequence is TGCGCCAGCAGCCAAGACAGTGGGAATAATTCACCCCTCCACTTT. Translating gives CASSQDSGNNSPLHF.

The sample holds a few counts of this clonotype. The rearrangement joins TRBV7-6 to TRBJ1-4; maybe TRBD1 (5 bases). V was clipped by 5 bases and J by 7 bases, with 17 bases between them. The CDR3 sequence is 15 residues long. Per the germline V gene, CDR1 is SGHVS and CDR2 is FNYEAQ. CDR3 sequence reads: CASSLQTEGGEKLFF. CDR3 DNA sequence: TGTGCCAGCAGCCTACAGACAGAGGGTGGTGAAAAACTGTTTTTT.

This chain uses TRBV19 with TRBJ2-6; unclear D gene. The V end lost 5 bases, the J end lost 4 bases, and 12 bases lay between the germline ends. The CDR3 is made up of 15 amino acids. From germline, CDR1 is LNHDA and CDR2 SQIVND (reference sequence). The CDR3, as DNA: TGTGCCAGTAGTGCCCAAGTATCCGGGGCCAACGTCCTGACTTTC. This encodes CASSAQVSGANVLTF.

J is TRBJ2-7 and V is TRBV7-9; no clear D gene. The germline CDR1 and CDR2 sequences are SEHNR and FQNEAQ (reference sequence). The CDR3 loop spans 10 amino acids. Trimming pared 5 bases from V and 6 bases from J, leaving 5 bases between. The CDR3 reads CASSTVEQYF. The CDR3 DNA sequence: TGTGCCAGCAGCACAGTCGAGCAGTACTTC.

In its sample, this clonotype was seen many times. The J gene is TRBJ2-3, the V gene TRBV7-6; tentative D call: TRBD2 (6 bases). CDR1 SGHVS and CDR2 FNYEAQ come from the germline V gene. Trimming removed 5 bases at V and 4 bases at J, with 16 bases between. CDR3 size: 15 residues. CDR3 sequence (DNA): TGTGCCAGCAGCCCTTGGGACTTTAGGGCAGATACGCAGTATTTT. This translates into CASSPWDFRADTQYF.

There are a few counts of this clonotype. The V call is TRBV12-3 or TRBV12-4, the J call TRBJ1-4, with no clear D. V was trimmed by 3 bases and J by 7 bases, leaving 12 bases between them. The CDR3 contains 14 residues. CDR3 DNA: TGTGCCAGCAGTTTTATCCCCAGGTCTGAAAAACTGTTTTTT. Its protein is CASSFIPRSEKLFF.

The CDR3: CASSLYDRGDEQYF. The CDR3 DNA sequence: TGTGCCAGCAGCTTGTACGACAGGGGGGACGAGCAGTACTTC. V is TRBV5-4 and J is TRBJ2-7, with 9 bases matching TRBD1. The J segment lost 5 bases and the V segment lost 1 base, leaving 4 bases of the junction unmatched. Germline V gives CDR1 SGHNT, CDR2 YYREEE (reference sequence). CDR3 size: 14 residues.

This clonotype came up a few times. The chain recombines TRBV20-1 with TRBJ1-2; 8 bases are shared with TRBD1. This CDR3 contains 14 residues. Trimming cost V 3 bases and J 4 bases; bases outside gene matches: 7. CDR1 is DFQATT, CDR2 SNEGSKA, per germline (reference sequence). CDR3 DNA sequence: TGCAGTGCTAGCCTTGCAGGGGGCTCCTATGGCTACACCTTC. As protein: CSASLAGGSYGYTF.

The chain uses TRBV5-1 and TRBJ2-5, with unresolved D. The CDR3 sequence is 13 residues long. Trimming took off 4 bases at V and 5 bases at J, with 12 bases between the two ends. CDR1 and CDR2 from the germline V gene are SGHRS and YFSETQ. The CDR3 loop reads CASSVLELETQYF. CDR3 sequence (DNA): TGCGCCAGCAGCGTATTAGAGTTGGAGACCCAGTACTTC.

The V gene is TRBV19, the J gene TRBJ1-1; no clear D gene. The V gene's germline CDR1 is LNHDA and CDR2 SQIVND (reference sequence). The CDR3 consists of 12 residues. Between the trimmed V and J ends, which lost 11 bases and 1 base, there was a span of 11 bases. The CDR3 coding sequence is TGTGCCTTAGGCCGGGGGAACACTGAAGCTTTCTTT. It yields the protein CALGRGNTEAFF.

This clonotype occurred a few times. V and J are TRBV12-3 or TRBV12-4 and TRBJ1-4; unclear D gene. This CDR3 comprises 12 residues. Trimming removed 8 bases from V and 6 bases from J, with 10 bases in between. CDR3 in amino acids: CASCLGHEKLFF. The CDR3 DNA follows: TGTGCCAGCTGTCTGGGCCATGAAAAACTGTTTTTT.

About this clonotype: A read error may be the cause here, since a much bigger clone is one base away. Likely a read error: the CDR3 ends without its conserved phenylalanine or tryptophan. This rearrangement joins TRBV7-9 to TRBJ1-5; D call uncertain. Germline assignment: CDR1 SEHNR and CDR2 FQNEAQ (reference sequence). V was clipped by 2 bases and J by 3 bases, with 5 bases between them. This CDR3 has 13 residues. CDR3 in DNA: TGTGCCAGCAGCTTAATAGACAATCAGCCCCAGCATTAT. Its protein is CASSLIDNQPQHY.

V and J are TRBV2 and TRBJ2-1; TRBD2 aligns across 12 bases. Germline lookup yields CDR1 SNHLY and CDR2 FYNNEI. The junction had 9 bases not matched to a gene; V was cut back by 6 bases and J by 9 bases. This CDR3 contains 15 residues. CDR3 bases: TGTGCCAGCAGATCAACTAGCGGGGGGCCCAGTGAGCAGTTCTTC. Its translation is CASRSTSGGPSEQFF.

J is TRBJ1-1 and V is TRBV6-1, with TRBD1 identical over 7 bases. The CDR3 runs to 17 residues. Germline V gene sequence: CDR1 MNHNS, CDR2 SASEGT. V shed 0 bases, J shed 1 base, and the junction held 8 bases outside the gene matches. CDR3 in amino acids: CASSEARGGTENTEAFF. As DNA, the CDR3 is TGTGCCAGCAGTGAAGCTAGGGGGGGGACAGAGAACACTGAAGCTTTCTTT.

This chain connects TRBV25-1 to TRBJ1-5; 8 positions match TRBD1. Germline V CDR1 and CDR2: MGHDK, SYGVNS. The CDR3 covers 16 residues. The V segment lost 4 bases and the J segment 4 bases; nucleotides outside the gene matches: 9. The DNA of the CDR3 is TGTGCCAGCAGTGGTGAAACAGGGGGTAGTAATCAGCCCCAGCATTTT. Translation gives CASSGETGGSNQPQHF.

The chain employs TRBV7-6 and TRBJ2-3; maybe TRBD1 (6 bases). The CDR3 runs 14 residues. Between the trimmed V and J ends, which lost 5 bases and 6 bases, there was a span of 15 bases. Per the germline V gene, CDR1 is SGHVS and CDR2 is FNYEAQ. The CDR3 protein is CASSPRDTYDTQYF. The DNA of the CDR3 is TGTGCCAGCAGCCCCCGGGACACCTACGATACGCAGTATTTT.

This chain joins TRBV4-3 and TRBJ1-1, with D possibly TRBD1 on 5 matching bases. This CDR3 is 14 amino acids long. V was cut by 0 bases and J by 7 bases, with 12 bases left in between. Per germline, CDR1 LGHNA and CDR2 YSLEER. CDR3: CASSQDWGENEAFF. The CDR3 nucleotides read TGCGCCAGCAGCCAAGATTGGGGGGAGAATGAAGCTTTCTTT.

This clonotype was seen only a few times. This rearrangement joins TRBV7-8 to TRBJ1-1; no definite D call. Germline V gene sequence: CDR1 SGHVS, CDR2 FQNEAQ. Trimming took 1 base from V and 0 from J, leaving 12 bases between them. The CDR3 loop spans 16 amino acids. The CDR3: CASSLVGGPMNTEAFF. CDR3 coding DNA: TGTGCCAGCAGCTTAGTAGGAGGGCCAATGAACACTGAAGCTTTCTTT.

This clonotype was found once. CDR3 loop: CASSSRDRGSEAFF. The CDR3 DNA follows: TGTGCCAGCAGTTCCCGGGACAGGGGATCTGAAGCTTTCTTT. This chain links TRBV28 with TRBJ1-1; 10 bases are a match to TRBD1. Germline CDR1 reads MDHEN; CDR2 reads SYDVKM. The J segment lost 6 bases and the V segment lost 4 bases, leaving 5 bases of the junction unmatched. The CDR3 contains 14 residues.

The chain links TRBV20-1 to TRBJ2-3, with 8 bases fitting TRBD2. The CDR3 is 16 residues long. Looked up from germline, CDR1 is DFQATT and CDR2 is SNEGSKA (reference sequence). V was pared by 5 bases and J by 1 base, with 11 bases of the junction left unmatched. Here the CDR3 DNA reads TGCAGTGCTGTCCAGCGGGGGAGGATTGGCACAGATACGCAGTATTTT. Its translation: CSAVQRGRIGTDTQYF.